Described below is a single T cell receptor beta chain sequence and its context. This record belongs to a study of blood T cell repertoires in COVID-19. Background on the study: The study drew acute and convalescent COVID-19 samples from the United States, Italy and Spain. The analysed material was cDNA or gDNA that came from T cells, B-cell-depleted T cells, or PBMCs.

Original processing methods: Reference gene primers were amplified, and this amplification served to estimate nucleated cell counts. Generated by immunoSEQ multiplex PCR, the TCRdb table keeps only in-frame clones and is missing some. D and trimming come from the DNA, and the V and J calls and clone size come from that table. Of around 320,000 clones in the sample, roughly 90% were seen once. Followed over time, Seattle patients had been enrolled while infection was active. The CDR3 runs 16 residues. The V gene's germline CDR1 is SGHRS and CDR2 YFSETQ. V was clipped by 0 bases and J by 0 bases, with 12 bases between them.

Sequenced: peripheral blood. The chain employs TRBV5-1 and TRBJ1-2; maybe TRBD1 (6 bases). The source is a woman under 40 with COVID-19, enrolled during active disease. CDR3 sequence (DNA): TGCGCCAGCAGCTTGGGGGCCAGGGGAGCTAACTATGGCTACACCTTC. Translated: CASSLGARGANYGYTF. The full variable domain, completed using reference TRBV5-1 and TRBJ1-2, is KAGVTQTPRYLIKTRGQQVTLSCSPISGHRSVSWYQQTPGQGLQFLFEYFSETQRNKGNFPGRFSGRQFSNSRSEMNVSTLELGDSALYLCASSLGARGANYGYTFGSGTRLTVV.